The 18 T cell receptor beta chains reported below all come from one sample, sequenced in a study of T-cell memory formation after mild COVID-19 (dated by TCRdb to the early 2020s). Preparation of the library involved 5' RACE. Sequencer: Illumina NovaSeq 6000. The public reads were reprocessed in TCRdb via fastp at Q25 and MiXCR, keeping in-frame beta chains. Rows with one shared CDR3 protein collapse into an entry with the most common genes and DNA. In this sample the table shows over 250,000 distinct CDR3 sequences, more than 15% of which occur a single time. Of the sample, 22% falls within the top ten clones. Source material: PBMCs or a T cell subset sorted from them (not recorded which). These receptors came from a man between 18 and 29 years old who had mild COVID-19 (a few samples of this study predate the infection). The sample titles of this study are shuffled in the database, so cell type and time point are left out; the donor was told from shared clones.

There are a few counts of this clonotype. This sequence joins TRBV2 and TRBJ2-5; D gene unclear. This CDR3 has 13 amino acids. CDR1 SNHLY and CDR2 FYNNEI come from the germline V gene. V lost 1 base to trimming and J lost 5 bases, with 8 bases between them. For the CDR3, the DNA is TGTGCCAGCAGTGAAGGGCGATCGGAGACCCAGTACTTC. As protein: CASSEGRSETQYF. Filled out from reference TRBV2 and TRBJ2-5, the complete variable domain reads EPEVTQTPSHQVTQMGQEVILRCVPISNHLYFYWYRQILGQKVEFLVSFYNNEISEKSEIFDDQFSVERPDGSNFTLKIRSTKLEDSAMYFCASSEGRSETQYFGPGTRLLVL.

The CDR3 sequence is CASSLYPGPGSQHF. The CDR3 DNA is TGTGCCAGCAGTTTATATCCAGGCCCAGGGTCCCAGCATTTT. The chain uses TRBV12-3 or TRBV12-4 and TRBJ1-5; a weak D match, TRBD1 (5 bases). Trimming shortened V by 2 bases and J by 11 bases, and 16 bases separated the two germline ends. The CDR3 sequence is 14 residues long.

This chain links TRBV21-1 with TRBJ2-1; the table names TRBD1, a call not compared with the DNA. TRBV21-1 constitutes a pseudogene. This CDR3 comprises 13 residues. This CDR3 reads CASPGLTYNEQFF. In DNA, the CDR3 is TGTGCCAGCCCCGGATTAACCTACAATGAGCAGTTCTTC.

In its sample, this clonotype was seen many times. The V gene is TRBV2, the J gene TRBJ1-5; the D gene is possibly TRBD1 (5 bases). CDR3 length equals 15 residues. V was pared by 3 bases and J by 5 bases, with 14 bases between. The germline V gene encodes CDR1 SNHLY and CDR2 FYNNEI. The CDR3: CASSDVGGSDQPQHF. CDR3 DNA: TGTGCCAGCAGTGATGTCGGGGGTAGTGATCAGCCCCAGCATTTT.

There are many counts of this clonotype. The gene calls are TRBV30 and TRBJ2-1; D gene uncertain. CDR3 size: 11 residues. V was clipped by 8 bases and J by 8 bases, with 13 bases between them. The V gene's germline CDR1 is GTSNPN and CDR2 SVGIG (reference sequence). The CDR3 DNA reads as TGTGCCGCCTCCTGGGTGGATGAGCAGTTCTTC. Translated, it gives CAASWVDEQFF.

This clonotype was seen at least ten times. The chain has TRBV5-1 and TRBJ1-1; TRBD1 might be the D (6 bases). The CDR3 contains 17 residues. Germline V gene sequence: CDR1 SGHRS, CDR2 YFSETQ. The germline V and J ends were trimmed by 2 bases and 6 bases, with 23 bases remaining between them. DNA for the CDR3: TGCGCCAGCAGCTTTAGAGGGGGGAATTTTGAGGCTTCTGAAGCTTTCTTT. This codes for CASSFRGGNFEASEAFF.

V gene TRBV12-3 or TRBV12-4 combines with J gene TRBJ1-5, with D maybe TRBD1 (6 bases). Trimming pared 5 bases from V and 5 bases from J, leaving 10 bases between. The CDR3 covers 13 residues. The CDR3 sequence is CASSISGDQPQHF. DNA of the CDR3: TGTGCCAGCAGTATATCAGGGGATCAGCCCCAGCATTTT.

The genes are TRBV28 and TRBJ2-5; 7 bases line up with TRBD1. There are 15 residues in the CDR3. Germline CDR1 reads MDHEN; CDR2 reads SYDVKM. V lost 7 bases, J lost 9 bases, and 17 bases stayed unmatched. CDR3 region: CASTVTGPYQGAQYF. The CDR3 nucleotides are TGTGCCAGCACTGTGACAGGGCCCTACCAAGGGGCCCAGTACTTC.

The chain joins TRBV15 to TRBJ2-7; 10 bases are shared with TRBD1. CDR1 LNHNV and CDR2 YYDKDF come from the germline V gene (reference sequence). V lost 3 bases and J lost 4; bases outside the gene matches: 0. The CDR3 is made up of 13 amino acids. CDR3 nucleotides: TGTGCCACCAGCAGGGACAGGGGGTACGAGCAGTACGTC. It codes for CATSRDRGYEQYV.

The V gene is TRBV7-2, the J gene TRBJ1-2; no definite D call. Germline values: CDR1 SGHTA, CDR2 FQGNSA. V gave up 5 bases and J gave up 8 bases, with 12 bases separating them. This CDR3 contains 12 residues. The CDR3 spells CASSPPPAGYTF. The DNA for the CDR3 is TGTGCCAGCAGCCCCCCCCCCGCAGGCTACACCTTC.

This clonotype was observed a handful of times. This chain links TRBV15 with TRBJ2-2, with 7 bases that match TRBD2. Germline trimming cut 6 bases from V and 7 bases from J; bases unmatched to any gene: 2. Germline V CDR1 and CDR2: LNHNV, YYDKDF (reference sequence). The CDR3 spans 12 residues. The CDR3 coding sequence is TGTGCCACCAGTGGGGGGGTCGGGGAGCTGTTTTTT. This gives the protein CATSGGVGELFF.

V usage is TRBV3-1 and J usage is TRBJ2-3, with D possibly matching TRBD2 (6 bases). From germline, CDR1 is LGHDT and CDR2 YNNKEL (reference sequence). V dropped 1 base and J dropped 1 base, with 12 bases sitting between them. This CDR3 is built from 16 residues. CDR3 region: CASSQAPGEGTDTQYF. DNA for the CDR3: TGTGCCAGCAGCCAAGCCCCGGGGGAAGGCACAGATACGCAGTATTTT.

This clonotype was found a few times. This chain joins TRBV11-2 and TRBJ2-1, with D tentatively TRBD2 (5 bases). In germline, CDR1 is SGHAT, CDR2 FQNNGV. The CDR3 spans 15 residues. V lost 1 base and J lost 6, with 13 bases in between. CDR3 residues: CASSLVGRMGNEQFF. Here the CDR3 DNA reads TGTGCCAGCAGCTTAGTGGGGAGAATGGGCAATGAGCAGTTCTTC.

A few counts support this clonotype. Sequence at one end of the junction differs from germline and may be a read error. The chain recombines TRBV4-3 with TRBJ2-3; weak D call: TRBD2 (6 bases). Germline values: CDR1 LGHNA, CDR2 YSLEER. CDR3 length: 15 residues. The CDR3 sequence: CASTQRGLGIDTQYF. The CDR3, as DNA: TGCGCCAGCACCCAAAGGGGACTTGGCATTGATACGCAGTATTTT.

This clonotype was counted between two and nine times. The chain is built from TRBV6-6 and TRBJ2-1; D unresolved. Germline values: CDR1 MNHNY, CDR2 SVGAGI (reference sequence). V was clipped by 2 bases and J by 10 bases, with 3 bases between them. The CDR3 contains 10 residues. The CDR3 nucleotides read TGTGCCAGCAGTTACCCAGAGCAGTTCTTC. As protein: CASSYPEQFF.

This clonotype occurred once. CDR3 sequence: CSVNRVDTQYF. For the CDR3, the DNA is TGCAGCGTCAACAGGGTAGATACGCAGTATTTT. The rearrangement uses TRBV29-1 and TRBJ2-3; D might be TRBD1 (6 bases). V lost 6 bases and J 5 bases, leaving 9 bases between the germline ends. CDR3 length equals 11 residues. Germline V gives CDR1 SQVTM, CDR2 ANQGSEA.

This clonotype was detected a few times. The chain joins TRBV6-4 to TRBJ2-1, with D maybe TRBD1 (6 bases). This CDR3 has 15 amino acids. Trimming removed 5 bases from V and 0 bases from J, with 11 bases in between. The V gene's germline CDR1 is MRHNA and CDR2 SNTAGT. Here the CDR3 reads CASSPWTASYNEQFF. DNA for the CDR3: TGTGCCAGCAGTCCTTGGACAGCCTCCTACAATGAGCAGTTCTTC.

The chain uses TRBV5-1 and TRBJ1-1; no clear D gene. The CDR3 spans 13 residues. V lost 0 bases to trimming and J lost 3 bases, with 6 bases between them. The germline gives CDR1 SGHRS, CDR2 YFSETQ. The CDR3 DNA sequence: TGCGCCAGCAGCTTGGATACGTACACTGAAGCTTTCTTT. Residues: CASSLDTYTEAFF.